The T cell receptor (beta chain) under discussion was sequenced for a study of shared clonotypes between healthy human individuals. Data came from immunoSEQ multiplex PCR; TCRdb stores just in-frame clones and leaves some out. The sample lists around 720,000 clones, around 78% occurring once. On this clone itself: No antigen is known for it.

The CDR3 spans 17 residues. From germline, CDR1 is MDHEN and CDR2 SYDVKM. Trimming stripped 7 bases from V and 1 base from J, with 22 bases between. Study-level points and caveats: The expectation was that sequencing depth would affect clonotype sharing among donors.

This clonotype originated in a woman aged 25 to 39 in good health. The V call is TRBV28, the J call TRBJ1-1, with D perhaps TRBD1 (6 bases). Sequencing was carried out using memory CD4+ T cells sorted from blood. Subset here: CD45RA-negative fraction. The CDR3 is CASTSRGAGFANTEAFF. The CDR3 coding sequence is TGTGCCAGCACATCTCGGGGGGCGGGTTTTGCGAACACTGAAGCTTTCTTT.